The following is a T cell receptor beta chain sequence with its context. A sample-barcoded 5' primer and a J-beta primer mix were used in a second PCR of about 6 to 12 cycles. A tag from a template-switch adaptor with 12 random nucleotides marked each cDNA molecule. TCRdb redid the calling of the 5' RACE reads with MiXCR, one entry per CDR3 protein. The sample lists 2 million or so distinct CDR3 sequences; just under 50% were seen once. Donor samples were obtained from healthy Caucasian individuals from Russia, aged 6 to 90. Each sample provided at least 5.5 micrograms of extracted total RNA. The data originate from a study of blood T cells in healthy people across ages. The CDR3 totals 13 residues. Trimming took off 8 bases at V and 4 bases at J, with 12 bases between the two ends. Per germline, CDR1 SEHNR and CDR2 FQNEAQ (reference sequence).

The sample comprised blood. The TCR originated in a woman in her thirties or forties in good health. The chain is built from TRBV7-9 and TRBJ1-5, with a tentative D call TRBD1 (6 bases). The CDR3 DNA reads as TGTGCCAGCGCCCGGCAGGGGAATCAGCCCCAGCATTTT. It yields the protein CASARQGNQPQHF. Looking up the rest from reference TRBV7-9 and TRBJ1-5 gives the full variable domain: DTGVSQNPRHKITKRGQNVTFRCDPISEHNRLYWYRQTLGQGPEFLTYFQNEAQLEKSRLLSDRFSAERPKGSFSTLEIQRTEQGDSAMYLCASARQGNQPQHFGDGTRLSIL.